These 9 T cell receptor beta chains originate from one sample sequenced in a study of patients and donors after allogeneic stem cell transplantation. TCRdb re-called the RT-PCR reads with MiXCR, one entry per CDR3 protein. The sample carries some 960,000 distinct CDR3 sequences, about 20% recorded once. The sample taken for sequencing was blood, either unsorted or a sorted T cell fraction (not recorded which). These receptors were obtained from a human donor who was either an allogeneic HSCT recipient or a stem cell or donor lymphocyte infusion donor (not recorded which). It is not recorded whose cells these are; they may come from a transplant donor.

The rearrangement joins TRBV12-3 or TRBV12-4 to TRBJ2-5; maybe TRBD2 (5 bases). The CDR3 length is 14 residues. The V end lost 6 bases, the J end lost 5 bases, and 16 bases lay between the germline ends. The CDR3 coding sequence is TGTGCCAGCAGCCTGGACCAGCAGCGGGAGACCCAGTACTTC. The encoded protein is CASSLDQQRETQYF.

V and J are TRBV7-9 and TRBJ2-7, with TRBD1 identical over 7 bases. The V segment lost 7 bases and the J segment 2 bases; nucleotides outside the gene matches: 11. The CDR3 runs to 15 residues. Germline V gene data show CDR1 as SEHNR and CDR2 as FQNEAQ (reference sequence). CDR3: CASNPLRDSPYEQYF. In nucleotides, the CDR3 is TGTGCCAGCAACCCCCTCCGGGACAGCCCCTACGAGCAGTACTTC.

This clonotype was detected many times. The chain employs TRBV9 and TRBJ2-2; D call uncertain. Germline-derived CDR1 and CDR2 are SGDLS and YYNGEE. Between the trimmed V and J ends, which lost 5 bases and 0 bases, there was a span of 5 bases. This CDR3 is built from 13 residues. The CDR3 here is CASSEPNTGELFF. The CDR3 bases are TGTGCCAGCAGTGAACCGAACACCGGGGAGCTGTTTTTT.

This chain joins TRBV12-3 or TRBV12-4 and TRBJ2-3; D ambiguous. The CDR3 totals 15 residues. V gave up 7 bases and J gave up 2 bases, with 16 bases separating them. DNA for the CDR3: TGTGCCAGCATCTCGTCGGTGACGTACACAGATACGCAGTATTTT. Residues: CASISSVTYTDTQYF.

The chain employs TRBV27 and TRBJ1-1; 9 bases line up with TRBD1. J lost 6 bases, V lost 8 bases, and 13 bases had no gene match. Germline CDR1 and CDR2: MNHEY and SMNVEV (reference sequence). This CDR3 is 15 amino acids long. The CDR3 protein is CASCPERTGVPEAFF. As DNA, the CDR3 is TGTGCCAGCTGTCCCGAACGGACAGGGGTGCCTGAAGCTTTCTTT.

This chain joins TRBV4-2 and TRBJ2-5, with D maybe TRBD1 (5 bases). Looked up from germline, CDR1 is LGHNA and CDR2 is YNFKEQ. Trimming stripped 3 bases from V and 9 bases from J, with 14 bases between. The CDR3 totals 13 residues. The CDR3 loop reads CASSHDSVGAQYF. CDR3 bases: TGTGCCAGCAGCCATGACAGTGTAGGGGCCCAGTACTTC.

This clonotype was detected only a few times. This chain joins TRBV4-2 and TRBJ2-3; 9 bases align to TRBD2. Germline CDR1 is LGHNA and CDR2 is YNFKEQ. Germline trimming cut 2 bases from V and 1 base from J; bases unmatched to any gene: 7. The CDR3 extends over 17 amino acids. CDR3 sequence: CASSQSSGGPRTDTQYF. The DNA for the CDR3 is TGTGCCAGCAGCCAAAGTAGCGGGGGTCCCCGCACAGATACGCAGTATTTT.

This clonotype was observed a few times. This rearrangement joins TRBV25-1 to TRBJ2-5, with 9 positions matching TRBD1. Losses at the gene ends were 1 base for V and 5 bases for J; bases not matched to a gene: 11. CDR1 is MGHDK and CDR2 is SYGVNS in the germline V gene. The CDR3 runs to 17 residues. The CDR3 here is CASSELTGTGRMETQYF. The DNA for the CDR3 is TGTGCCAGCAGTGAATTAACGGGGACAGGGAGGATGGAGACCCAGTACTTC.

The chain employs TRBV6-2 or TRBV6-3 and TRBJ2-7; 8 bases line up with TRBD1. V gave up 6 bases and J gave up 4 bases; unmatched junction bases: 14. This CDR3 has 16 residues. CDR1 is MNHEY and CDR2 is SVGEGT in the germline V gene. The CDR3 DNA reads TGTGCCAGCAGCCTATCGGGCAGGGGGCAAGGTTACGAGCAGTACTTC. The encoded protein is CASSLSGRGQGYEQYF.